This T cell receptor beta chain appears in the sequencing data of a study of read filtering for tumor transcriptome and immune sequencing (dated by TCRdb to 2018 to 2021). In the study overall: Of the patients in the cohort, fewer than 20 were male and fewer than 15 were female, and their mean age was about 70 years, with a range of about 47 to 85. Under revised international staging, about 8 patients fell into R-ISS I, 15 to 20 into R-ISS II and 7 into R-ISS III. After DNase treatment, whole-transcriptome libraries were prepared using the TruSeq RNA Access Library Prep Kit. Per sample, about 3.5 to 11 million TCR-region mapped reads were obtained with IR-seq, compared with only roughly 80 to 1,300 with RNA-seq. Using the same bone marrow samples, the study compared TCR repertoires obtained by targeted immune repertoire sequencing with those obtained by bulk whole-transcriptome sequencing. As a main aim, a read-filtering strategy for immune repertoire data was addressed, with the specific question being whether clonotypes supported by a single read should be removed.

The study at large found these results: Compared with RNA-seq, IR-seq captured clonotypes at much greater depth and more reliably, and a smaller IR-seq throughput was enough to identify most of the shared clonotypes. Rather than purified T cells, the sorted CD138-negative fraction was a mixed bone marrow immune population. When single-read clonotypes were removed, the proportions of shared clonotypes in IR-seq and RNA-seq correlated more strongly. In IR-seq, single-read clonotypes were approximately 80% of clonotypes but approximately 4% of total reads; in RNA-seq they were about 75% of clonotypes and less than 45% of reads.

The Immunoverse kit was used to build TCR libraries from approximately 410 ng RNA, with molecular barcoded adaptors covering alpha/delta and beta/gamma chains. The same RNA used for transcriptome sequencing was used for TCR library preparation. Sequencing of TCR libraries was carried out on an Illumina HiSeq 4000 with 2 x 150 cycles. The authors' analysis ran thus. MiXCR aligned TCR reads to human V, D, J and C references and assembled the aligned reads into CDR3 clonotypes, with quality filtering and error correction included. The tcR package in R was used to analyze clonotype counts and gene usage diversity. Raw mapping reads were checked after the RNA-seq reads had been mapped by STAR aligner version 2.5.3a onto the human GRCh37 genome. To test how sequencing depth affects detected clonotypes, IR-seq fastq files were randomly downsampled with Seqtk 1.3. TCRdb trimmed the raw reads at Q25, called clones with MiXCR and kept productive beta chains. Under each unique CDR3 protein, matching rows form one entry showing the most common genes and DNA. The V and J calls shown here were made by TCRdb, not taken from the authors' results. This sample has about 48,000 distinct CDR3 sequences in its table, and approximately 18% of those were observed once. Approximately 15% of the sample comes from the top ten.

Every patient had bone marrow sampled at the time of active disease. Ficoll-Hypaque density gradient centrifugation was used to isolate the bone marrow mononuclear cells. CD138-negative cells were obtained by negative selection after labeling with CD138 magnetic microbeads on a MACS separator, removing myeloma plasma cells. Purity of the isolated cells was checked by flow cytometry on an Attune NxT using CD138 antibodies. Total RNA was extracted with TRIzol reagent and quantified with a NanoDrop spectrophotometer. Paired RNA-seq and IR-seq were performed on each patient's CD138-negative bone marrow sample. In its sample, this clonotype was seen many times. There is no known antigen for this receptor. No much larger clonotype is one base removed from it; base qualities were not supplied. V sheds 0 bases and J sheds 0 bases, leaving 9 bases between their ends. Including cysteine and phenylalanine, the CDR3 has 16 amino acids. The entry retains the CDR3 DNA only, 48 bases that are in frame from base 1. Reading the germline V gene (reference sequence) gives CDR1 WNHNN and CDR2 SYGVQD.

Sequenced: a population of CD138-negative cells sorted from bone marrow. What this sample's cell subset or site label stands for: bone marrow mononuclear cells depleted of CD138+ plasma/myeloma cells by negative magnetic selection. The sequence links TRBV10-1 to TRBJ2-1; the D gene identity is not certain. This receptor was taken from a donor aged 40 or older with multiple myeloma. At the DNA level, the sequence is TGCGCCAGCAGTGAGTCCCGGAGTTACTCCTACAATGAGCAGTTCTTC. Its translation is CASSESRSYSYNEQFF.